The 24 T cell receptor beta chains given below trace back to one sample, sequenced in a study of molecular identifiers for immune sequencing clone quantification. MiXCR, applied by TCRdb to the PCR reads, yields one record per CDR3 protein. The sample holds about 640,000 distinct CDR3 sequences, just under 20% seen once. The specimen sequenced was naive CD8+ T cells from blood, with Jurkat cell RNA spiked in. Subset meaning: FACS-sorted CD8+CD4-CCR7+CD45RA+ naive T cells. The receptors originated from a human donor in good health. Some libraries in this study had Jurkat cell RNA spiked in.

This clonotype was counted many times. The chain employs TRBV27 and TRBJ2-7; possible D gene TRBD2, 7 bases. V lost 4 bases and J lost 2, with 21 bases in between. Germline CDR1 is MNHEY and CDR2 is SMNVEV (reference sequence). The CDR3 has 17 amino acids. CDR3 sequence (DNA): TGTGCCAGCAGTTCAGGCGGGTCGGGGGGCGTCACCTACGAGCAGTACTTC. Protein sequence: CASSSGGSGGVTYEQYF.

This clonotype was observed many times. This chain joins TRBV6-5 and TRBJ2-7; weak D call: TRBD1 (7 bases). Germline V gene sequence: CDR1 MNHEY, CDR2 SVGAGI. CDR3 length equals 14 residues. V lost 6 bases and J 3 bases, leaving 15 bases between the germline ends. The CDR3 here is CASSRRDSRYEQYF. The CDR3, as DNA: TGTGCCAGCAGCCGGAGGGACAGCCGCTACGAGCAGTACTTC.

Comments on this clonotype: With a much larger clone just one base away, this may be a read error. The V call is TRBV4-2, the J call TRBJ1-1, with 10 bases aligning to TRBD1. V dropped 3 bases and J dropped 4; count of bases not matched to a gene: 8. The CDR3 consists of 16 residues. Germline V gene data show CDR1 as LGHNA and CDR2 as YNFKEQ. CDR3 sequence: CASSHGTGDISTEAFF. The CDR3 nucleotides read TGTGCCAGCAGCCACGGGACAGGGGACATAAGCACTGAAGCTTTCTTT.

This clonotype has ten or more counts. CDR3 protein: CATKQGGNQPQHF. CDR3 nucleotide sequence: TGTGCCACTAAACAGGGTGGCAATCAGCCCCAGCATTTT. The chain joins TRBV19 to TRBJ1-5; TRBD1 is a possible D gene (6 bases). This CDR3 is built from 13 residues. V was cut by 10 bases and J by 2 bases, with 12 bases left in between. CDR1 and CDR2 from the germline V gene are LNHDA and SQIVND (reference sequence). Looking up the rest from reference TRBV19 and TRBJ1-5 gives the full variable domain: DGGITQSPKYLFRKEGQNVTLSCEQNLNHDAMYWYRQDPGQGLRLIYYSQIVNDFQKGDIAEGYSVSREKKESFPLTVTSAQKNPTAFYLCATKQGGNQPQHFGDGTRLSIL.

This clonotype has at least ten counts. V usage is TRBV20-1 and J usage is TRBJ2-7, with a possible D match to TRBD1 (6 bases). Germline CDR1 and CDR2: DFQATT and SNEGSKA (reference sequence). The V end was cut by 6 bases, the J end by 7 bases, with 19 bases between. The CDR3 runs to 13 residues. The CDR3: CSAQGDNLWEQYF. The CDR3 DNA follows: TGCAGTGCCCAAGGGGACAATCTGTGGGAGCAGTACTTC.

The rearrangement links TRBV9 to TRBJ2-3; 7 bases map to TRBD1. CDR3 length equals 16 residues. The V gene end was trimmed by 2 bases and the J gene end by 3 bases; junction bases not matched to a gene: 9. Looked up from germline, CDR1 is SGDLS and CDR2 is YYNGEE. CDR3 amino acids: CASSVEGRGQTDTQYF. DNA of the CDR3: TGTGCCAGCAGCGTTGAGGGTAGGGGGCAGACAGATACGCAGTATTTT.

This clonotype was counted at least ten times. The J gene is TRBJ1-6, the V gene TRBV7-9; TRBD1 aligns across 8 bases. Germline CDR1 and CDR2: SEHNR and FQNEAQ (reference sequence). The CDR3 sequence is 14 residues long. V dropped 7 bases and J dropped 11; count of bases not matched to a gene: 10. The CDR3, as DNA: TGTGCCAGCACCCTCCTGACAGGGGCCCCACCCCTCCACTTT. Protein: CASTLLTGAPPLHF.

This clonotype was counted at least ten times. This chain uses TRBV4-1 with TRBJ2-7; D ambiguous. Germline CDR1 is MGHRA and CDR2 is YSYEKL. V was pared by 1 base and J by 7 bases, with 14 bases between. The CDR3 has 14 residues. The CDR3 coding sequence is TGCGCCAGCAGCCAAGGTCCCACCAGTGGAGAGCAGTACTTC. Its translation is CASSQGPTSGEQYF.

This clonotype was counted at least ten times. This chain links TRBV4-3 with TRBJ2-7; TRBD1 matches 8 bases. V was pared by 1 base and J by 2 bases, with 1 base of the junction left unmatched. The CDR3 spans 14 residues. The V gene's germline CDR1 is LGHNA and CDR2 YSLEER. CDR3 in DNA: TGCGCCAGCAGCCAAGCCAGGGGGCCCTACGAGCAGTACTTC. It encodes CASSQARGPYEQYF.

About this clonotype itself: A much larger clone differs from this one at a single base, so this may be a read error. The genes are TRBV5-1 and TRBJ2-5; the D gene is possibly TRBD1 (6 bases). Trimming stripped 1 base from V and 5 bases from J, with 12 bases between. CDR1 and CDR2 from the germline V gene are SGHRS and YFSETQ. This CDR3 is 14 amino acids long. CDR3 DNA sequence: TGCGCCAGCAGCTTGTTGGGGGCCAGGGAGACCCAGTACTTC. It encodes CASSLLGARETQYF.

The V gene is TRBV20-1, the J gene TRBJ2-7; 10 positions match TRBD1. This CDR3 region has 13 residues. Germline CDR1 DFQATT, CDR2 SNEGSKA (reference sequence). The ends lost 3 bases at V and 5 bases at J; junction bases unmatched: 4. As DNA, the CDR3 is TGCAGTGCTAGTGGGACAGGGGTTAACGAGCAGTACTTC. This gives the protein CSASGTGVNEQYF.

This clonotype was observed at least ten times. The J gene is TRBJ2-7, the V gene TRBV6-5, with D tentatively TRBD2 (6 bases). The germline V and J ends were trimmed by 4 bases and 6 bases, with 16 bases remaining between them. Germline CDR1 MNHEY, CDR2 SVGAGI. The CDR3 totals 14 residues. The CDR3 reads CASSWTNRGFEQYF. CDR3 bases: TGTGCCAGCAGTTGGACCAATCGGGGGTTCGAGCAGTACTTC.

This clonotype has a count of ten or more. This chain joins TRBV19 and TRBJ2-3; D unclear. The CDR3 consists of 14 residues. Trimming cost V 4 bases and J 1 base, with 9 bases left between them. CDR1 is LNHDA and CDR2 is SQIVND in the germline V gene (reference sequence). The CDR3 nucleotides are TGTGCCAGTAGTAAGATGCCTGGCACAGATACGCAGTATTTT. Its translation: CASSKMPGTDTQYF. Based on the CDR3 plus reference TRBV19 and TRBJ2-3, the full variable domain is DGGITQSPKYLFRKEGQNVTLSCEQNLNHDAMYWYRQDPGQGLRLIYYSQIVNDFQKGDIAEGYSVSREKKESFPLTVTSAQKNPTAFYLCASSKMPGTDTQYFGPGTRLTVL.

Many counts were recorded for this clonotype. The V gene is TRBV12-3 or TRBV12-4, the J gene TRBJ1-4, with 9 bases fitting TRBD1. V lost 6 bases and J lost 4; bases outside the gene matches: 3. The CDR3 has 14 amino acids. CDR3 coding DNA: TGTGCCAGCAGCAGGACAGGGGATAATGAAAAACTGTTTTTT. Translation gives CASSRTGDNEKLFF.

Note on this clonotype: A much larger clone differs by one base, so this may be a read error. The V and J genes are TRBV6-1 and TRBJ1-1; TRBD1 might be the D (5 bases). CDR1 and CDR2 from the germline V gene are MNHNS and SASEGT. This CDR3 is 18 amino acids long. V gave up 1 base and J gave up 0 bases, with 18 bases separating them. In DNA form, the CDR3 reads TGTGCCAGCAGTGAAGACCTGGACACCTCTCTGCTGAACACTGAAGCTTTCTTT. It encodes CASSEDLDTSLLNTEAFF.

This clonotype was counted a few times. This chain joins TRBV20-1 and TRBJ2-5; 7 bases line up with TRBD2. V gave up 6 bases and J gave up 5 bases; unmatched junction bases: 12. The CDR3 spans 14 residues. Germline V gene sequence: CDR1 DFQATT, CDR2 SNEGSKA (reference sequence). The CDR3 sequence is CSAKAGDARETQYF. CDR3 DNA: TGCAGTGCCAAGGCGGGAGATGCGAGGGAGACCCAGTACTTC.

Many counts were recorded for this clonotype. The rearrangement links TRBV2 to TRBJ2-7, with a possible D match to TRBD2 (6 bases). V was clipped by 1 base and J by 4 bases, with 20 bases between them. CDR3 length: 17 residues. Germline CDR1 is SNHLY and CDR2 is FYNNEI. The CDR3 sequence is CASSEVAGTPGGYEQYF. CDR3 bases: TGTGCCAGCAGTGAAGTCGCCGGCACCCCAGGAGGGTACGAGCAGTACTTC.

This clonotype was detected a few times. CDR3 loop: CASSGEGGQGPDTQYF. The CDR3 nucleotides read TGTGCCAGCAGTGGGGAGGGGGGACAGGGGCCGGATACGCAGTATTTT. V and J are TRBV9 and TRBJ2-3, with TRBD1 matching over 10 bases. After removal of 5 bases from V and 6 bases from J, the junction contained 12 bases not matched to a gene. Germline V gives CDR1 SGDLS, CDR2 YYNGEE. The CDR3 spans 16 residues.

Regarding this clonotype: The CDR3 end shows no conserved phenylalanine or tryptophan, and so a read error is likely. The DNA is left out, because the CDR3 cannot be placed on it with certainty; the CDR3 is given as TCRdb lists it. V and J are TRBV4-3 and TRBJ2-7. Germline CDR1 reads LGHNA; CDR2 reads YSLEER. The CDR3 has 15 residues if both end residues are counted. This chain's CDR3 is CASSQELVGTYEQCL.

This rearrangement joins TRBV7-9 to TRBJ2-1, with a tentative D call TRBD2 (5 bases). The CDR3 runs 17 residues. Germline CDR1 is SEHNR and CDR2 is FQNEAQ (reference sequence). Trimming took 1 base from V and 4 from J, leaving 17 bases between them. The CDR3 DNA reads TGTGCCAGCAGCTTAGAAGATTGGGGAGAGCCATACAATGAGCAGTTCTTC. This sequence encodes CASSLEDWGEPYNEQFF.

Worth noting for this clonotype: Relative to the germline gene, one junction end is altered; a read error may explain this. V is TRBV13 and J is TRBJ2-2; TRBD1 agrees at 9 bases. This CDR3 contains 16 residues. Germline assignment: CDR1 PRHDT and CDR2 FYEKMQ (reference sequence). The CDR3 here is CAGSLSDRGSAGELLF. In DNA, the CDR3 is TGTGCCGGCAGCCTATCGGACAGGGGATCGGCCGGGGAGCTGCTTTTT.

A note on this clonotype: One end of the junction is discordant with germline, which a read error may explain. V is TRBV9 and J is TRBJ2-5, with TRBD2 matching 14 bases. CDR3 length: 16 amino acids. The V gene's germline CDR1 is SGDLS and CDR2 YYNGEE. CDR3 sequence reads: CASSWTSGGPQETQCF. Here the CDR3 DNA reads TGTGCCAGCAGCTGGACTAGCGGGGGGCCCCAAGAGACCCAGTGCTTC. The full variable domain, completed using reference TRBV9 and TRBJ2-5, is DSGVTQTPKHLITATGQRVTLRCSPRSGDLSVYWYQQSLDQGLQFLIQYYNGEERAKGNILERFSAQQFPDLHSELNLSSLELGDSALYFCASSWTSGGPQETQCFGPGTRLLVL.

This clonotype was seen ten or more times. This rearrangement joins TRBV4-1 to TRBJ2-7, with a weak D call TRBD1 (6 bases). CDR3 length: 14 amino acids. Germline CDR1 MGHRA, CDR2 YSYEKL. V dropped 4 bases and J dropped 0 bases, with 10 bases sitting between them. The DNA for the CDR3 is TGCGCCAGCAGCCCGGGGACAATCTCCTACGAGCAGTACTTC. Protein: CASSPGTISYEQYF.

This rearrangement joins TRBV30 to TRBJ2-7; D uncertain. The germline gives CDR1 GTSNPN, CDR2 SVGIG (reference sequence). The CDR3 has 15 residues. V was pared by 2 bases and J by 2 bases, with 16 bases between. The CDR3 coding sequence is TGTGCCTGGAGTTCCCCCTGGGCGGCCCCCTACGAGCAGTACTTC. This gives the protein CAWSSPWAAPYEQYF.